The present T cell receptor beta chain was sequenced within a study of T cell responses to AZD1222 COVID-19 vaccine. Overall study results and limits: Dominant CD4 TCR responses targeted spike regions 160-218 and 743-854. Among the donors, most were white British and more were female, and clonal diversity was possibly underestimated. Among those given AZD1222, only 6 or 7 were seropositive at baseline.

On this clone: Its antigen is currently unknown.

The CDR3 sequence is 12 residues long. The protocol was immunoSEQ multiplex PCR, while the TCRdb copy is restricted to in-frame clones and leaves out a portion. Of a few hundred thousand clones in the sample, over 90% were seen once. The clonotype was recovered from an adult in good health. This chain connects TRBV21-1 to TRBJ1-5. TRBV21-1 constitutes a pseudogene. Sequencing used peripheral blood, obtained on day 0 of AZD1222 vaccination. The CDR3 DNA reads TGTGCCAGCAGCTGTCTCGGTCAGCCCCAGCATTTT. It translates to CASSCLGQPQHF.